This T cell receptor (beta chain) is drawn from a study of OX40 agonist ivuxolimab in advanced cancers. Across the study: Dose-escalation subjects each had hepatocellular carcinoma, melanoma, renal cell or head and neck cancer. The group had a mean age of about 65 years, ranged from about 23 to 85, and was 80% to 90% male. Previous treatment with anti-PD-1, anti-PD-L1 or anti-CTLA-4 therapy was allowed; about 37% had received some.

The repertoire was sequenced with immunoSEQ multiplex PCR; TCRdb's copy has only in-frame clones and lacks some. The data show about 35,000 clones, 70% to 85% seen once. Turning to this clone: Its antigen is currently unknown.

Trimming cost V 1 base and J 4 bases, with 7 bases left between them. The CDR3 runs to 14 residues. In germline, CDR1 is MGHRA, CDR2 YSYEKL. Whole-study findings and limits: CD4+ T cells averaged fewer expanded clones than CD8+ T cells.

The sample in question was CD4+ or CD8+ T cells sorted from blood, obtained in a trial of the OX40 agonist ivuxolimab. The TCR originated in an adult with an advanced solid tumor such as melanoma, head and neck, liver or kidney cancer. The V gene is TRBV4-1, the J gene TRBJ2-2; D is uncertain. The DNA of the CDR3 is TGCGCCAGCAGCCAAGGAGCTCCCACCGGGGAGCTGTTTTTT. Translation: CASSQGAPTGELFF.